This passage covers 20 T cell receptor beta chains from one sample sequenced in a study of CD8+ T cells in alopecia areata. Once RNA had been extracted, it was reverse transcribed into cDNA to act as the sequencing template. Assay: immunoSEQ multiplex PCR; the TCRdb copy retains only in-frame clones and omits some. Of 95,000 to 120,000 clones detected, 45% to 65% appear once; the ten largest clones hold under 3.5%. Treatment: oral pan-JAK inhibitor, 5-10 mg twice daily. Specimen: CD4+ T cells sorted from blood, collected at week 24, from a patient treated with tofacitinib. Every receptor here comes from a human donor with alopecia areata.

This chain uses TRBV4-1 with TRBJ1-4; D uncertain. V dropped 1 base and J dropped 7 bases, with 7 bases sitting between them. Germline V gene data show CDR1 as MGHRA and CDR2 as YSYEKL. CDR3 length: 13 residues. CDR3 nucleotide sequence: TGCGCCAGCAGCCAAGTCGTGGGTGAAAAACTGTTTTTT. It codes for CASSQVVGEKLFF.

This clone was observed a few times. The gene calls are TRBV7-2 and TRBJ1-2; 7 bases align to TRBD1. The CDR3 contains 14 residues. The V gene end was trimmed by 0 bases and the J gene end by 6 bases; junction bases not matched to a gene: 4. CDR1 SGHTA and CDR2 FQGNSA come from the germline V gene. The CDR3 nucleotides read TGTGCCAGCAGCTTAGCTTATGGACAGGATGGCTACACCTTC. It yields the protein CASSLAYGQDGYTF.

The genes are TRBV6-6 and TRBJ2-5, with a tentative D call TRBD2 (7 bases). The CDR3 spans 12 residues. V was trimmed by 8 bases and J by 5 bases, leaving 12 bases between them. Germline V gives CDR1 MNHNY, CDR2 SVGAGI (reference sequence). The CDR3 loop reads CASGGGSETQYF. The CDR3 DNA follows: TGTGCCAGCGGGGGGGGCAGCGAGACCCAGTACTTC.

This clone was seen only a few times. The CDR3 loop is CASSEAGQEQYF. DNA of the CDR3: TGTGCCAGCAGTGAAGCGGGACAGGAGCAGTACTTC. The chain combines TRBV2 with TRBJ2-7, with TRBD1 matching 7 bases. Trimming removed 0 bases from V and 7 bases from J; junction bases left unmatched: 0. CDR3 length: 12 residues. Germline V gene data show CDR1 as SNHLY and CDR2 as FYNNEI.

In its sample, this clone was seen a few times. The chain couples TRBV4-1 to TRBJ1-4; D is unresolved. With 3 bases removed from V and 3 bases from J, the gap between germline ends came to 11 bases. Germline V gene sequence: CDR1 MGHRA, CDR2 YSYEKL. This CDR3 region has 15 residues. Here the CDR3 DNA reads TGCGCCAGCAGCCAGGTCGAAGGCCCTAATGAAAAACTGTTTTTT. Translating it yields CASSQVEGPNEKLFF.

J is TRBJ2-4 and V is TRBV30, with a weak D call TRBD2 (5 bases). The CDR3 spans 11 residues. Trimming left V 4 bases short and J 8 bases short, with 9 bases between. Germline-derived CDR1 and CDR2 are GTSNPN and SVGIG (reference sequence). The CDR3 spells CAWNGLDIQYF. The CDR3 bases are TGTGCCTGGAATGGACTGGACATTCAGTACTTC.

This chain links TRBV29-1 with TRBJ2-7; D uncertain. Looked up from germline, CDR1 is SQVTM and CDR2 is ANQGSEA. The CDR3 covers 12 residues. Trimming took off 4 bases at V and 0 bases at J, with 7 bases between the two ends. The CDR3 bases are TGCAGCGTTGGTGGCAGCTCCTACGAGCAGTACTTC. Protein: CSVGGSSYEQYF.

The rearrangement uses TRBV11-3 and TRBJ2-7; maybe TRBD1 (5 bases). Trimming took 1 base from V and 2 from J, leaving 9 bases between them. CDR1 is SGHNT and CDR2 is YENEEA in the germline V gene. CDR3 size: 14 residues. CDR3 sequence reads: CASSLGTSPYEQYF. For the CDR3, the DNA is TGTGCCAGCAGCTTAGGGACAAGTCCCTACGAGCAGTACTTC.

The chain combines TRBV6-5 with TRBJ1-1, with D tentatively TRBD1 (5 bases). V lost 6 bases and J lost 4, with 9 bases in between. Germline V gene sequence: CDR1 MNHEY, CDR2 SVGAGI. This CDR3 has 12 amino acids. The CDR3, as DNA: TGTGCCAGCAGAAAGGGGACCACTGAAGCTTTCTTT. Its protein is CASRKGTTEAFF.

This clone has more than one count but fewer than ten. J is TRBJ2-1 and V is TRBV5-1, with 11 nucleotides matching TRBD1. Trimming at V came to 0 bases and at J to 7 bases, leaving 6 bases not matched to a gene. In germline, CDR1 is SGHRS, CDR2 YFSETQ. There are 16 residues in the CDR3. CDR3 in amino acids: CASSLAGQGATNEQFF. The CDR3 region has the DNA TGCGCCAGCAGCTTGGCCGGACAGGGGGCAACTAATGAGCAGTTCTTC.

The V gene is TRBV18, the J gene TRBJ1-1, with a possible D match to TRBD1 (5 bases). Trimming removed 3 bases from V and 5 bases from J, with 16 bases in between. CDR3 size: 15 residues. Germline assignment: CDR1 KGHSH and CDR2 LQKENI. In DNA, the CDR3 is TGTGCCAGCTCACCTAGTGGCCCGGGGGGAACTGAAGCTTTCTTT. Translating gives CASSPSGPGGTEAFF.

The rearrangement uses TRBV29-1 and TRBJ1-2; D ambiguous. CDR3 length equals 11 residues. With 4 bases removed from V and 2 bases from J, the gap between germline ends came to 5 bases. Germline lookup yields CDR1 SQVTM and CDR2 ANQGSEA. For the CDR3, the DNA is TGCAGCGTTGTTAGCAACTATGGCTACACCTTC. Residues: CSVVSNYGYTF.

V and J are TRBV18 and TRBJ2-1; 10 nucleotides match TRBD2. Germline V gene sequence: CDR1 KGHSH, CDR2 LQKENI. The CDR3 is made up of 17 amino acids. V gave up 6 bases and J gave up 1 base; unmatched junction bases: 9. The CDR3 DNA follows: TGTGCCAGCTCCCCTCGCGCTAGCGGGGGTTCCTACAATGAGCAGTTCTTC. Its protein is CASSPRASGGSYNEQFF.

The CDR3 loop reads CASSLAPRLAGKDEQFF. The CDR3, as DNA: TGTGCCAGCAGCTTAGCCCCAAGACTAGCGGGGAAGGATGAGCAGTTCTTC. The chain employs TRBV7-2 and TRBJ2-1; the match to TRBD2 covers 11 bases. The CDR3 is 17 amino acids. V was clipped by 0 bases and J by 8 bases; unmatched bases: 9. CDR1 is SGHTA and CDR2 is FQGNSA in the germline V gene.

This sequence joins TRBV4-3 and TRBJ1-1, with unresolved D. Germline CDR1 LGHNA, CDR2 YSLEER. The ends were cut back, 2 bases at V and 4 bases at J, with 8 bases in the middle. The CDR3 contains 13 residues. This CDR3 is CASSQQVGTEAFF. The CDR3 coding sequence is TGCGCCAGCAGCCAACAGGTGGGCACTGAAGCTTTCTTT.

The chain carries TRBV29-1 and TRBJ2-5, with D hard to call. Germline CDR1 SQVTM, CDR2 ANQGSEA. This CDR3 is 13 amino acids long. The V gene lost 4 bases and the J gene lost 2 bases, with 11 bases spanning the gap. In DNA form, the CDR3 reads TGCAGCGTTGCGATAACAGCTCAAGAGACCCAGTACTTC. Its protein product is CSVAITAQETQYF.

The CDR3 sequence is CASSPPRTYGTRETQYF. Here the CDR3 DNA reads TGTGCCAGCTCACCACCGCGAACTTACGGAACCAGGGAGACCCAGTACTTC. The chain uses TRBV18 and TRBJ2-5, with no clear D. This CDR3 is 17 amino acids long. CDR1 and CDR2 from the germline V gene are KGHSH and LQKENI. Trimming pared 0 bases from V and 5 bases from J, leaving 19 bases between.

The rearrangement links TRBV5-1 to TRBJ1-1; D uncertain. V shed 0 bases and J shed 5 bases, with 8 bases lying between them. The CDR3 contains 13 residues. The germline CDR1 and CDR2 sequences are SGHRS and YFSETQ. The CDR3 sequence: CASSLGTGTEAFF. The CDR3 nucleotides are TGCGCCAGCAGCTTGGGTACGGGGACTGAAGCTTTCTTT.

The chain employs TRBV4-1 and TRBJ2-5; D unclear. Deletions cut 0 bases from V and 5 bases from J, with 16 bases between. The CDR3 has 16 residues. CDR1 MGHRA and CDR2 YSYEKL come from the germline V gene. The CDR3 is CASSQEVARSAETQYF. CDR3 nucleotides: TGCGCCAGCAGCCAAGAGGTTGCCAGGTCGGCGGAGACCCAGTACTTC.

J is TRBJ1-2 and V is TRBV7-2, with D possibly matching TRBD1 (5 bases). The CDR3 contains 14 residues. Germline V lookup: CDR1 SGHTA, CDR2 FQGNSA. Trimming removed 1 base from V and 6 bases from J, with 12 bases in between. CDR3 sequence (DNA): TGTGCCAGCAGCTTAGGGTACGGGACGGATGGCTACACCTTC. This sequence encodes CASSLGYGTDGYTF. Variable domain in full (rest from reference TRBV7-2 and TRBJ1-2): GAGVSQSPSNKVTEKGKDVELRCDPISGHTALYWYRQSLGQGLEFLIYFQGNSAPDKSGLPSDRFSAERTGGSVSTLTIQRTQQEDSAVYLCASSLGYGTDGYTFGSGTRLTVV.